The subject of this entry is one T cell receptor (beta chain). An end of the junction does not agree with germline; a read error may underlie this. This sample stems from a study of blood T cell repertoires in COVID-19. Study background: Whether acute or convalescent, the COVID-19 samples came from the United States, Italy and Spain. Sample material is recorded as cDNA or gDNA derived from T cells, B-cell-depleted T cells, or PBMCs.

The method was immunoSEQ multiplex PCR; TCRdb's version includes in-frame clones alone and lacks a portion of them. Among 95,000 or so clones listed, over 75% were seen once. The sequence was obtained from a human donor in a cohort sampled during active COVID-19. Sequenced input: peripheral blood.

The CDR3 region has the DNA TGTGCTAGCAGCCCGGGACAGGGATGGTACGAGCAGTACTTC. Translation gives CASSPGQGWYEQYF. This rearrangement joins TRBV7-7 to TRBJ2-7, with 9 bases that match TRBD1. This CDR3 contains 14 residues. CDR1 and CDR2 from the germline V gene are SSHAT and FNYEAQ (reference sequence).